This T cell receptor beta chain was documented in a study of Graves' ophthalmopathy and Graves' hyperthyroidism. General study results and limits: Sensitivity of 55% to 71% and specificity of 72% to 85% were achieved by the model that predicted ophthalmopathy progression.

V shed 4 bases and J shed 1 base, with 7 bases lying between them. Germline V gives CDR1 ENHRY, CDR2 SYGVKD. The CDR3 is 14 residues long. The TCR beta CDR3 regions underwent amplification from RNA transcripts. RT-PCR was first run with HTBI primers, then multiplex PCR in a second round. TCRdb re-called the multiplex PCR reads with MiXCR, one entry per CDR3 protein. The sample consists of about 620,000 distinct CDR3 sequences, around a fifth of them appearing once. Points on this clonotype: Its antigen remains unknown.

The chain uses TRBV10-3 and TRBJ2-2; D possibly corresponds to TRBD1 (5 bases). This TCR was sampled from a woman between 18 and 29 years old with stable Graves' hyperthyroidism. Some clones in this sample may be carry-over from other donors' samples. Sequenced: peripheral blood. CDR3: CAISGQGNTGELFF. CDR3 bases: TGTGCCATCAGTGGTCAGGGGAACACCGGGGAGCTGTTTTTT.